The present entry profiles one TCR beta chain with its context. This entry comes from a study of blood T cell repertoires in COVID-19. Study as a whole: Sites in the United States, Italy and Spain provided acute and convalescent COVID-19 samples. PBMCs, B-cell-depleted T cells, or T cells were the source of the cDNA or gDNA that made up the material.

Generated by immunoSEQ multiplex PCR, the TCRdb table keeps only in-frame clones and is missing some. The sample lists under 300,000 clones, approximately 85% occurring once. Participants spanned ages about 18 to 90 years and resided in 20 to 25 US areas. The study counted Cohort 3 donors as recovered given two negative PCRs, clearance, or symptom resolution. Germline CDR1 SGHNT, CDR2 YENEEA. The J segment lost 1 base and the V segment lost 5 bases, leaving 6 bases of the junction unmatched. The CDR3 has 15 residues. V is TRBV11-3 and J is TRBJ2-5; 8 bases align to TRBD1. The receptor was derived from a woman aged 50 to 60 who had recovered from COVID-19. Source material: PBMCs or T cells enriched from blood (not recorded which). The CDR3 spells CASSPRDRPQETQYF. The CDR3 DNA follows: TGTGCCAGCAGCCCCCGGGACAGGCCCCAAGAGACCCAGTACTTC.